This TCR beta chain is from a study of blood T cells in healthy people across ages. The use of a sample-barcoded 5' primer and a J-beta primer mix characterized a second PCR of about 7 to 12 cycles. Tagging of each cDNA molecule was performed by a template-switch adaptor with 12 random nucleotides. MiXCR was run by TCRdb on the 5' RACE reads, yielding one entry per CDR3 protein. Altogether about 510,000 distinct CDR3 sequences are present, about a quarter being singletons, with the ten largest covering approximately 4%. Trimming pared 2 bases from V and 5 bases from J, leaving 7 bases between. The CDR3 is 12 residues long. The same specimen was also included in a second study, on T cells of mothers and their children. As reported in that work: Amplification in the second PCR used the M1S primer, which added sample barcodes and 2-4 random nucleotides.

The chain recombines TRBV12-3 or TRBV12-4 with TRBJ2-7; D is possibly TRBD1 (5 bases). The receptor comes from a boy between 2 and 15 years old in good health. The sequenced sample consisted of blood. The CDR3 region has the DNA TGTGCCAGCAGTTTACTGGACAACGAGCAGTACTTC. It yields the protein CASSLLDNEQYF.